These T cell receptor beta chains were read from a single sample in a study of CD8 T cells in ankylosing spondylitis. TCRdb re-called the 5' RACE reads with MiXCR, one entry per CDR3 protein. The sample includes 150,000 to 200,000 distinct CDR3 sequences, 11% of them seen just once. Sequencing input: blood, either unsorted or a sorted T cell fraction (not recorded which). The receptors were gathered from a male donor with ankylosing spondylitis or in good health (not recorded which). Both conserved end residues are part of each CDR3. A D gene is named only where the DNA matches it firmly. The size of a clone is reported for some rows only, either as once, few or many, or as a class for expanded clones.

V	size	D	J	DNA	CDR3
TRBV27	many	-	TRBJ2-2	TGTGCCAGCAGTTTAACCGGCACCGGGGAGCTGTTTTTT	CASSLTGTGELFF
TRBV20-1	many	-	TRBJ2-3	TGCAGTGCTCTCGTGGACAGCCGAGAGCACACAGATACGCAGTATTTT	CSALVDSREHTDTQYF
TRBV12-3/TRBV12-4	-	TRBD1	TRBJ2-7	TGTGCCAGCAGTGAACGGGACAGGGGGCGCAACGAGCAGTACTTC	CASSERDRGRNEQYF
TRBV5-1	many	-	TRBJ1-4	TGCGCCAGCAGCTTGGGCGGCGGCGAGGAAAAACTGTTTTTT	CASSLGGGEEKLFF
TRBV20-1	many	-	TRBJ1-2	TGCAGTGCCTTTCGGCCGGGGGACTATGGCTACACCTTC	CSAFRPGDYGYTF
TRBV5-6	many	-	TRBJ1-2	TGTGCCAGCAGCGGTCGGACAAACTATGGCTACACCTTC	CASSGRTNYGYTF
TRBV7-9	many	TRBD2	TRBJ2-1	TGTGCCAGCAGCTTAGCGGGACTAGTTAGCAATGAGCAGTTCTTC	CASSLAGLVSNEQFF
TRBV3-1	many	TRBD2	TRBJ2-1	TGTGCCAGCAGCCAAGATCGGGGTAGCGGGGGATCGAGCTCCTACAATGAGCAGTTCTTC	CASSQDRGSGGSSSYNEQFF
TRBV7-2	-	-	TRBJ2-7	TGTGCCAGCAGCTTAGCCGCACGTGCCGAGCAGTACTTC	CASSLAARAEQYF
TRBV6-1	-	TRBD1	TRBJ1-5	TGTGCCAGCAGACGACCCAACCGACAGGGATCCGATCAGCCCCAGCATTTT	CASRRPNRQGSDQPQHF
TRBV12-3/TRBV12-4	few	TRBD2	TRBJ2-5	TGTGCCAGCAGTCGGACTAGCGGGGGAGATATCCAAGAGACCCAGTACTTC	CASSRTSGGDIQETQYF
TRBV18	few	-	TRBJ2-4	TGTGCCAGCTCACCGAGCTCCCCCAAAAACATTCAGTACTTC	CASSPSSPKNIQYF
TRBV6-5	many	-	TRBJ1-3	TGTGCCAGCAGTTACTCTATAAGCTCTGGAAACACCATATATTTT	CASSYSISSGNTIYF
TRBV7-2	-	-	TRBJ1-3	TGTGCCAGCAGCTTAATCCCCAGGTCCGGAAACACCATATATTTT	CASSLIPRSGNTIYF
TRBV18	-	-	TRBJ2-1	TGTGCCAGCTCCCCCCGGACCAACTTATACAATGAGCAGTTCTTC	CASSPRTNLYNEQFF
TRBV20-1	many	TRBD2	TRBJ2-5	TGCAGTGCTGCCCCCGTAGCGGGAAGTGGGGAGACCCAGTACTTC	CSAAPVAGSGETQYF
TRBV2	-	-	TRBJ2-7	TGTGCCAGCAGTGAAGACTTGGGCGAGCAGTACTTC	CASSEDLGEQYF
TRBV6-1	many	-	TRBJ1-6	TGTGCCAGCAGTGAAGAGGAGTCTTATAATTCACCCCTCCACTTT	CASSEEESYNSPLHF
TRBV18	-	TRBD2	TRBJ2-1	TGTGCCAGCTCACCACGCGGGAGCCCCTACAATGAGCAGTTCTTC	CASSPRGSPYNEQFF
TRBV15	many	-	TRBJ2-3	TGTGCCACCTCGCGGCCACTACCAAGCACAGATACGCAGTATTTT	CATSRPLPSTDTQYF
TRBV5-5	many	-	TRBJ2-1	TGTGCCAGCAGCTGGGAGAACTATGAGCAGTTCTTC	CASSWENYEQFF
TRBV3-1	many	-	TRBJ2-3	TGTGCCAGCAGCCAAGATCGGAGCCTCACAGATACGCAGTATTTT	CASSQDRSLTDTQYF
TRBV15	few	-	TRBJ2-3	TGTGCCACCAGCAGACTGGGTACTAGCACAGATACGCAGTATTTT	CATSRLGTSTDTQYF
TRBV14	-	-	TRBJ2-2	TGTGCCAGCCAGCCAGGGGCGAGATACACCGGGGAGCTGTTTTTT	CASQPGARYTGELFF
TRBV5-1	many	-	TRBJ2-1	TGCGCCAGCAGCCAAGGTTTTAGCTCCTACAATGAGCAGTTCTTC	CASSQGFSSYNEQFF
TRBV20-1	few	-	TRBJ2-1	TGCAGTGCTACCTCGGCGGAGTCCCCCCACAATGAGCAGTTCTTC	CSATSAESPHNEQFF
TRBV14	many	-	TRBJ1-5	TGTGCCAGCAGCCAAGGACGGACTCGGCCCCAGCATTTT	CASSQGRTRPQHF
TRBV7-9	few	-	TRBJ2-2	TGTGCCAGCAGCTCGCGTCATACCGGGGAGCTGTTTTTT	CASSSRHTGELFF
TRBV6-4	many	-	TRBJ1-2	TGTGCCAGCAGTAGTGTACAGGGCTATGGCTACACCTTC	CASSSVQGYGYTF
TRBV5-1	many	TRBD1	TRBJ2-1	TGCGCCAGCAGCTCGGGACAGGGGTCCTACAATGAGCAGTTCTTC	CASSSGQGSYNEQFF
TRBV10-3	many	-	TRBJ2-7	TGTGCCATCAGTGAGGCCGCGGGGAACGAGCAGTACTTC	CAISEAAGNEQYF
TRBV10-3	many	-	TRBJ2-1	TGTGCCATCAGTGAGAGGGGCGGCAATGAGCAGTTCTTC	CAISERGGNEQFF
TRBV12-3/TRBV12-4	few	TRBD2	TRBJ2-1	TGTGCCAGCAGCATCCTCGGGGGGCGGGGGGCCCTTAATGAGCAGTTCTTC	CASSILGGRGALNEQFF
TRBV2	many	TRBD1	TRBJ2-3	TGTGCCAGGGGACAGGGGAAACCGGGTGGAGATACGCAGTATTTT	CARGQGKPGGDTQYF
TRBV4-3	many	TRBD1	TRBJ2-5	TGCGCCAGCAGCCCATCCGCGACAGGGGGGTTGAGAAAGACCCAGTACTTC	CASSPSATGGLRKTQYF
TRBV7-6	many	-	TRBJ2-3	TGTGCCAGCAGCTCCTCAGATACGCAGTATTTT	CASSSSDTQYF
TRBV12-3/TRBV12-4	many	TRBD2	TRBJ2-5	TGTGCCAGCAGGGCGGGAGGAGAGACCCAGTACTTC	CASRAGGETQYF
TRBV7-9	few	-	TRBJ1-1	TGTGCCAGCAGCTTAGGGGGGGAGAAGACTGAAGCTTTCTTT	CASSLGGEKTEAFF
TRBV20-1	many	-	TRBJ2-4	TGCAGTGCTAGAGATTGGGGGGACGCCATCGACATTCAGTACTTC	CSARDWGDAIDIQYF
TRBV11-2	many	-	TRBJ1-1	TGTGCCAGCAGCTTAGGCGTCAGGAACACTGAAGCTTTCTTT	CASSLGVRNTEAFF
TRBV28	many	-	TRBJ2-7	TGTGCCAGCCCTCCTCCCCGCGCCGGGACAAACTACGAGCAGTACTTC	CASPPPRAGTNYEQYF
TRBV7-9	-	TRBD2	TRBJ2-3	TGTGCCAGCAGCTTACTAGCGGACCTCACAGATACGCAGTATTTT	CASSLLADLTDTQYF
TRBV20-1	-	-	TRBJ2-1	TGCAGTGCTAGATCTCTAGCGTTAGGCTACAATGAGCAGTTCTTC	CSARSLALGYNEQFF
TRBV5-1	many	TRBD1	TRBJ2-7	TGCGCCAGCAGCTTAGACGGACAGGTCCCCTACGAGCAGTACTTC	CASSLDGQVPYEQYF
TRBV29-1	many	-	TRBJ2-3	TGCAGCGAGTTCGGGGAAAATAGAGATACGCAGTATTTT	CSEFGENRDTQYF
TRBV5-6	few	TRBD1	TRBJ2-1	TGTGCCAGCAACGATCCGGGACAGGGGGACCCCAAGCAGTTCTTC	CASNDPGQGDPKQFF
TRBV7-2	few	-	TRBJ2-7	TGTGCCAGCAGCTTAGGCTTCTACGAGCAGTACTTC	CASSLGFYEQYF
TRBV18	-	-	TRBJ1-1	TGTGCCAGCTCGGCGACGGCGAACACTGAAGCTTTCTTT	CASSATANTEAFF
TRBV6-5	few	TRBD1	TRBJ1-3	TGTGCCAGCAGTTACGGGACAGGGAGTGGAAACACCATATATTTT	CASSYGTGSGNTIYF
TRBV18	few	-	TRBJ1-3	TGTGCCAGCTCACCACCCCGGGCTGAAAGCGGAAACACCATATATTTT	CASSPPRAESGNTIYF
TRBV20-1	once	-	TRBJ2-7	TGCAGTGCTAGACTCGGGATGCAGGAGCAGTACTTC	CSARLGMQEQYF
TRBV28	few	TRBD2	TRBJ2-1	TGTGCCAGCAGCCGTCCGGCTAGCGGGATCAATGAGCAGTTCTTC	CASSRPASGINEQFF
TRBV7-2	-	-	TRBJ1-1	TGTACCAGCAGCTTAGAAGGGGTAGGCACTGAAGCTTTCTTT	CTSSLEGVGTEAFF